The 27 T cell receptor beta chains below all came from one sample that was sequenced in a study of radiotherapy plus CTLA-4 blockade in lung cancer. The method was immunoSEQ multiplex PCR; TCRdb's version includes in-frame clones alone and lacks a portion of them. The sample shows about 73,000 clones, around 87% of them seen only once. Material: peripheral blood, obtained from a patient treated with radiotherapy plus ipilimumab. The receptor source for this set is a human donor with non-small cell lung cancer that progressed on radiotherapy plus ipilimumab.

This chain joins TRBV5-8 and TRBJ1-5; the D is unclear. Germline V lookup: CDR1 SGHTS, CDR2 YDEGEE. CDR3 length: 14 amino acids. Trimming took 4 bases from V and 5 from J, leaving 13 bases between them. CDR3 nucleotide sequence: TGTGCCAGCAGCGGGAGGCCGGTCTATCAGCCCCAGCATTTT. This sequence encodes CASSGRPVYQPQHF.

V gene TRBV6-5 combines with J gene TRBJ1-5, with 9 bases fitting TRBD1. V trimming: 4 bases; J trimming: 3 bases; junction bases outside the gene matches: 4. This CDR3 is 15 amino acids long. Per germline, CDR1 MNHEY and CDR2 SVGAGI. The CDR3: CASSSDRGPNQPQHF. Written as DNA, the CDR3 is TGTGCCAGCAGTTCGGACAGGGGCCCCAATCAGCCCCAGCATTTT.

The rearrangement joins TRBV19 to TRBJ1-5, with TRBD1 matching over 9 bases. Trimming cost V 7 bases and J 2 bases; bases outside gene matches: 12. The CDR3 covers 17 residues. Germline V lookup: CDR1 LNHDA, CDR2 SQIVND (reference sequence). The CDR3 reads CASTLQPTGGGNQPQHF. CDR3 in DNA: TGTGCCAGTACCCTCCAACCGACAGGGGGAGGCAATCAGCCCCAGCATTTT.

This chain connects TRBV28 to TRBJ1-2, with no clear D. V was cut by 6 bases and J by 1 base, with 9 bases left in between. This CDR3 has 13 amino acids. Germline values: CDR1 MDHEN, CDR2 SYDVKM. The CDR3 DNA is TGTGCCAGCAGCCCGCCGGGTAACTATGGCTACACCTTC. Encoded protein: CASSPPGNYGYTF.

The chain links TRBV5-1 to TRBJ2-6; the match to TRBD1 covers 9 bases. The V gene end was trimmed by 4 bases and the J gene end by 4 bases; junction bases not matched to a gene: 9. The CDR3 extends over 17 amino acids. Germline assignment: CDR1 SGHRS and CDR2 YFSETQ. The CDR3 region has the DNA TGCGCCAGCAGCGACGGACAGGGGAGGGCCGGGGCCAACGTCCTGACTTTC. It encodes CASSDGQGRAGANVLTF.

This clone showed up just once. CDR3 DNA: TGTGCCAGCAGCCAAGATCTAGGGGTAGCCAAAAACATTCAGTACTTC. Its protein product is CASSQDLGVAKNIQYF. The J gene is TRBJ2-4, the V gene TRBV14; D may be TRBD1 (5 bases). This CDR3 has 16 residues. Deletions cut 0 bases from V and 0 bases from J, with 9 bases between. Germline CDR1 is SGHDN and CDR2 is FVKESK.

The chain is built from TRBV4-1 and TRBJ2-7, with D unresolved. Looked up from germline, CDR1 is MGHRA and CDR2 is YSYEKL. With 1 base removed from V and 0 bases from J, the gap between germline ends came to 10 bases. This CDR3 comprises 15 residues. The CDR3 protein is CASSQGASYSYEQYF. DNA of the CDR3: TGCGCCAGCAGCCAAGGGGCTTCTTACTCCTACGAGCAGTACTTC.

The count of this clone is one. The J gene is TRBJ1-5, the V gene TRBV28; D is uncertain. The V gene lost 3 bases and the J gene lost 5 bases, with 8 bases spanning the gap. This CDR3 region has 13 residues. Germline loops: CDR1 MDHEN, CDR2 SYDVKM. The CDR3 DNA is TGTGCCAGCAGTTTGTTGGGTCATCAGCCCCAGCATTTT. Translating gives CASSLLGHQPQHF.

V and J are TRBV19 and TRBJ2-5; D gene unclear. Germline CDR1 reads LNHDA; CDR2 reads SQIVND (reference sequence). The CDR3 is made up of 13 amino acids. The V gene lost 8 bases and the J gene lost 1 base, with 11 bases spanning the gap. CDR3 sequence (DNA): TGTGCCAGTCAGTCAGATCTCCAAGAGACCCAGTACTTC. Residues: CASQSDLQETQYF.

This clone was observed a few times. The chain has TRBV19 and TRBJ2-2, with a tentative D call TRBD1 (6 bases). V lost 5 bases, J lost 0 bases, and 13 bases lay in between. The CDR3 is 16 residues long. Looked up from germline, CDR1 is LNHDA and CDR2 is SQIVND (reference sequence). This CDR3 reads CASSPRQVTNTGELFF. The CDR3 DNA reads TGTGCCAGTAGTCCCCGACAGGTTACGAACACCGGGGAGCTGTTTTTT.

This clone was found once. The chain links TRBV5-4 to TRBJ2-7; possible D gene TRBD2, 5 bases. V gave up 1 base and J gave up 2 bases, with 10 bases separating them. CDR3 length equals 14 residues. Germline-derived CDR1 and CDR2 are SGHNT and YYREEE (reference sequence). CDR3 in DNA: TGTGCCAGCAGCTTGTCCAGCGGAGCCTACGAGCAGTACTTC. Amino acid sequence: CASSLSSGAYEQYF.

This rearrangement joins TRBV27 to TRBJ2-1, with D possibly being TRBD2 (6 bases). CDR1 MNHEY and CDR2 SMNVEV come from the germline V gene (reference sequence). V lost 2 bases to trimming and J lost 5 bases, with 13 bases between them. The CDR3 extends over 15 amino acids. The CDR3 loop reads CASSLGGLSNNEQFF. The DNA for the CDR3 is TGTGCCAGCAGTTTAGGGGGACTGTCCAACAATGAGCAGTTCTTC.

This clone occurred a few times. The rearrangement links TRBV28 to TRBJ1-3; D uncertain. Germline V CDR1 and CDR2: MDHEN, SYDVKM. V lost 7 bases and J 8 bases, leaving 12 bases between the germline ends. The CDR3 covers 12 residues. The CDR3 DNA sequence: TGTGCCAGCAACGTCGCTCTAGACACCATATATTTT. It translates to CASNVALDTIYF.

This clone was counted a few times. The chain combines TRBV5-4 with TRBJ1-4; no reliable D call. Trimming pared 1 base from V and 6 bases from J, leaving 4 bases between. The CDR3 has 12 amino acids. The germline gives CDR1 SGHNT, CDR2 YYREEE (reference sequence). The CDR3 is CASSLRDEKLFF. In DNA form, the CDR3 reads TGTGCCAGCAGCTTGAGAGATGAAAAACTGTTTTTT.

This clone was detected once. The chain joins TRBV27 to TRBJ2-7; 8 bases map to TRBD2. CDR3 length: 16 residues. Germline CDR1 reads MNHEY; CDR2 reads SMNVEV (reference sequence). Trimming removed 3 bases from V and 6 bases from J; junction bases left unmatched: 13. The CDR3 loop is CASSFRPTSVSLEQYF. DNA of the CDR3: TGTGCCAGCAGTTTTCGCCCGACTAGCGTTTCTCTCGAGCAGTACTTC.

The chain has TRBV30 and TRBJ2-2; no reliable D call. The CDR3 runs to 15 residues. Germline CDR1 and CDR2: GTSNPN and SVGIG (reference sequence). V gave up 0 bases and J gave up 4 bases, with 12 bases separating them. CDR3 amino acids: CAWSVLDRPTGELFF. Here the CDR3 DNA reads TGTGCCTGGAGTGTATTGGATAGGCCCACCGGGGAGCTGTTTTTT. Complete variable domain (other parts from reference TRBV30 and TRBJ2-2): SQTIHQWPATLVQPVGSPLSLECTVEGTSNPNLYWYRQAAGRGLQLLFYSVGIGQISSEVPQNLSASRPQDRQFILSSKKLLLSDSGFYLCAWSVLDRPTGELFFGEGSRLTVL.

This chain links TRBV5-4 with TRBJ2-1; no clear D. From germline, CDR1 is SGHNT and CDR2 YYREEE (reference sequence). The CDR3 is made up of 12 amino acids. V was clipped by 0 bases and J by 6 bases, with 4 bases between them. The CDR3 DNA is TGTGCCAGCAGCTTGGGGGTCAATGAGCAGTTCTTC. Protein sequence: CASSLGVNEQFF.

The rearrangement uses TRBV2 and TRBJ2-4; 16 bases are shared with TRBD2. This CDR3 spans 16 amino acids. CDR1 and CDR2 (germline): SNHLY, FYNNEI. V shed 6 bases, J shed 6 bases, and the junction held 5 bases outside the gene matches. For the CDR3, the DNA is TGTGCCAGCAGCGGGACTAGCGGGAGGGCTAGAAACATTCAGTACTTC. Amino acids: CASSGTSGRARNIQYF.

This rearrangement joins TRBV11-2 to TRBJ2-5; 8 bases align to TRBD2. The junction had 11 bases not matched to a gene; V was cut back by 4 bases and J by 10 bases. This CDR3 is 14 amino acids long. Germline V CDR1 and CDR2: SGHAT, FQNNGV. The CDR3 loop is CASSSWTSRGVQYF. The CDR3 bases are TGTGCCAGCAGCTCGTGGACTAGCCGGGGGGTCCAGTACTTC.

This chain links TRBV7-3 with TRBJ1-5; D is unresolved. V shed 4 bases and J shed 4 bases, with 8 bases lying between them. The CDR3 is 13 residues long. Per the germline V gene, CDR1 is SGHTA and CDR2 is FQGTGA. The CDR3 nucleotides are TGTGCCAGCAGCTCCAACATAAATCAGCCCCAGCATTTT. This encodes CASSSNINQPQHF.

The rearrangement uses TRBV5-5 and TRBJ2-6; D possibly corresponds to TRBD1 (6 bases). The germline V gene encodes CDR1 SGHKS and CDR2 YYEKEE (reference sequence). Trimming shortened V by 0 bases and J by 2 bases, and 6 bases separated the two germline ends. The CDR3 has 15 residues. In nucleotides, the CDR3 is TGTGCCAGCAGCTTGGAGGGGGCTGGGGCCAACGTCCTGACTTTC. This translates into CASSLEGAGANVLTF.

This rearrangement joins TRBV21-1 to TRBJ1-2; the table's D call of TRBD1 was not tested on the DNA. TRBV21-1 is assigned pseudogene status. The CDR3 runs 15 residues. The CDR3 nucleotides read TGTGCCAGCAGCAAAAACCAAGACAAGAACTATGGCTACACCTTC. It codes for CASSKNQDKNYGYTF.

This rearrangement joins TRBV6-5 to TRBJ1-4, with TRBD1 as a possible D gene (6 bases). CDR1 and CDR2 from the germline V gene are MNHEY and SVGAGI. V lost 5 bases to trimming and J lost 6 bases, with 13 bases between them. CDR3 size: 14 residues. CDR3 sequence: CASSRGGADEKLFF. CDR3 DNA: TGTGCCAGCAGTAGGGGGGGCGCAGATGAAAAACTGTTTTTT.

This clone was observed at least ten times. J is TRBJ2-1 and V is TRBV7-9; 13 nucleotides agree with TRBD2. The ends lost 3 bases at V and 7 bases at J; junction bases unmatched: 3. This CDR3 has 15 residues. CDR1 is SEHNR and CDR2 is FQNEAQ in the germline V gene (reference sequence). The CDR3, as DNA: TGTGCCAGCAGCTTTACTAGCGGGAGGGATAATGAGCAGTTCTTC. It encodes CASSFTSGRDNEQFF.

This chain links TRBV5-1 with TRBJ2-2; D is perhaps TRBD2 (6 bases). CDR1 SGHRS and CDR2 YFSETQ come from the germline V gene. This CDR3 spans 14 amino acids. V was trimmed by 3 bases and J by 4 bases, leaving 10 bases between them. CDR3 sequence reads: CASSYRDSTGELFF. As DNA, the CDR3 is TGCGCCAGCAGCTACCGGGACTCCACCGGGGAGCTGTTTTTT.

The V and J genes are TRBV27 and TRBJ1-5, with 10 bases matching TRBD1. Germline values: CDR1 MNHEY, CDR2 SMNVEV (reference sequence). This CDR3 is built from 16 residues. V trimming: 6 bases; J trimming: 7 bases; junction bases outside the gene matches: 12. CDR3 coding DNA: TGTGCCAGCAGCCGTACGACAGGGGGCGCCAGCCAGCCCCAGCATTTT. Protein: CASSRTTGGASQPQHF.

V gene TRBV14 combines with J gene TRBJ1-1; no firm D call. This CDR3 contains 15 residues. V dropped 0 bases and J dropped 0 bases, with 8 bases sitting between them. Germline lookup yields CDR1 SGHDN and CDR2 FVKESK. CDR3 DNA sequence: TGTGCCAGCAGCCAAGAAACGACGATGAACACTGAAGCTTTCTTT. As protein: CASSQETTMNTEAFF.